This T cell receptor beta chain was recorded in a study of cytomegalovirus exposure and HLA in healthy donors. Regarding the study as a whole: Beyond CMV serostatus, there was no information to go on about immune exposure. When a later analysis was performed, an Asian-associated ancestry cluster reportedly had fewer N-insertions than the roughly 640-donor mean. What a later analysis showed was that several of the most significant clusters appeared linked to common viral pathogens.

About this clone: No antigen is known for it.

Vbeta (60) and Jbeta (13) primers were used in the PCR. Assay used: immunoSEQ multiplex PCR; TCRdb lists only in-frame clones, some missing. The sample includes nearly 110,000 clones, 70% to 80% of them seen just once. The CDR3 is 15 amino acids. J gave up 4 bases and V 4 bases, and 3 bases lay outside the gene matches. The germline V gene encodes CDR1 SGHDT and CDR2 YYEEEE. The TCR originated in a boy aged 5-17 years in good health and CMV-seronegative. The gene calls are TRBV5-6 and TRBJ2-1, with 12 bases aligning to TRBD2. What was sequenced was PBMCs. In nucleotides, the CDR3 is TGTGCCAGCAGCGCTGGACTAGCGGGGTACAATGAGCAGTTCTTC. It codes for CASSAGLAGYNEQFF.